What follows describes a single T cell receptor beta chain. The sample originates from a study of shared clonotypes between healthy human individuals. Libraries were prepared by immunoSEQ multiplex PCR; TCRdb keeps only in-frame clonotypes and omits some of them. The sample records roughly 680,000 clones, around 77% being singletons. The sequence came from a woman aged 25 to 45 in good health. Sequenced material: memory CD4+ T cells sorted from blood. Noted subset: CD45RA-negative fraction.

The CDR3 sequence is CASRPRGSRDNEQFF. The CDR3 nucleotides are TGTGCCAGCAGACCCCGGGGGAGTAGGGACAATGAGCAGTTCTTC. The V gene is TRBV6-6, the J gene TRBJ2-1; TRBD2 might be the D (6 bases). This CDR3 is 15 amino acids long. Germline V gene lookup returns CDR1 MNHNY and CDR2 SVGAGI (reference sequence). V lost 6 bases, J lost 5 bases, and 17 bases lay in between.